Given below is one T cell receptor (beta chain) in context. Its target is unknown. Germline CDR1 reads GTSNPN; CDR2 reads SVGIG (reference sequence). The CDR3 covers 12 residues. Run at survey level, the immunoSEQ assay was version v3.0. The target of sequencing was about 40,000-50,000 T-cell genomes per sample. The table came from immunoSEQ multiplex PCR; TCRdb's copy has only in-frame clones and leaves some out. Among approximately 24,000 clones listed, around 95% were seen once. The data are from a study of long-term antiretroviral therapy in people with HIV. Study overall: Some samples came about a decade before the 2015 immediate-ART recommendation, and these were the earliest.

Overall study results and limits: Among HIV repertoires, CDR3 length ranges were narrower than those of controls.

This TCR was sampled from a woman aged 50 to 60 with HIV. The chain is built from TRBV30 and TRBJ2-7; D is unresolved. This specimen consisted of unsorted PBMCs, obtained almost 5 years after starting antiretroviral therapy. The CDR3 bases are TGTGCATTCAGTGGACCCTCCTACGAGCAGTACTTC. Its translation: CAFSGPSYEQYF.